This T cell receptor beta chain was captured by sequencing in a study of OX40 agonist ivuxolimab in advanced cancers. Produced via immunoSEQ multiplex PCR; TCRdb's table is partial and in-frame only. The repertoire includes 40,000 to 55,000 clones, about 86% of them detected once, and approximately 6.8% sits in the top ten. The CDR3 runs to 18 residues. Germline loops: CDR1 SGDLS, CDR2 YYNGEE. J lost 5 bases, V lost 0 bases, and 12 bases had no gene match. The sample in question was CD4+ or CD8+ T cells sorted from blood, obtained in a trial of the OX40 agonist ivuxolimab. The sequence derives from an adult with an advanced solid tumor such as melanoma, head and neck, liver or kidney cancer. The V gene is TRBV9, the J gene TRBJ2-3, with TRBD2 matching 10 bases. This CDR3 reads CASSVAPRSGGAKDTQYF. CDR3 nucleotide sequence: TGTGCCAGCAGCGTAGCCCCTCGGAGCGGGGGGGCCAAAGATACGCAGTATTTT.